One and the same sample provided the 22 T cell receptor beta chains below, sequenced in a study of T-cell reconstitution after alpha-beta-depleted transplantation in children. Unique molecular identifiers were incorporated into the prepared TCRbeta library. TCRdb redid the calling of the PCR reads with MiXCR, one entry per CDR3 protein. The repertoire consists of around 700,000 distinct CDR3 sequences, with over 10% occurring once and the leading ten covering 0.79%. The source was PBMCs, collected before TCRalphabeta/CD19-depleted stem cell transplant. These receptors came from a girl aged 2 to 10 with congenital amegakaryocytic thrombocytopenia, due to receive a stem cell transplant.

The chain links TRBV20-1 to TRBJ2-7; TRBD2 matches at 11 bases. The J segment lost 5 bases and the V segment lost 5 bases, leaving 5 bases of the junction unmatched. Germline assignment: CDR1 DFQATT and CDR2 SNEGSKA (reference sequence). CDR3 length equals 13 residues. The CDR3 protein is CSAVAGGRNEQYF. For the CDR3, the DNA is TGCAGTGCTGTAGCGGGAGGGAGGAACGAGCAGTACTTC.

This clonotype was seen ten or more times. This chain's CDR3 is CSVDRLEADTQYF. As DNA, the CDR3 is TGCAGCGTTGATAGACTAGAGGCAGATACGCAGTATTTT. The rearrangement links TRBV29-1 to TRBJ2-3, with D possibly TRBD2 on 6 matching bases. Germline V gives CDR1 SQVTM, CDR2 ANQGSEA. The CDR3 loop spans 13 amino acids. The V end was cut by 3 bases, the J end by 4 bases, with 11 bases between.

In this sample, this clonotype turned up a few times. This chain connects TRBV7-9 to TRBJ2-1; D call uncertain. CDR1 is SEHNR, CDR2 FQNEAQ, per germline (reference sequence). Trimming cost V 5 bases and J 9 bases, with 11 bases left between them. This CDR3 spans 12 amino acids. In DNA form, the CDR3 reads TGTGCCAGCAGCCCCTCTGCGCGTGAGCAGTTCTTC. Amino acids: CASSPSAREQFF.

This clonotype was found a few times. The rearrangement links TRBV6-5 to TRBJ1-1, with D possibly being TRBD1 (6 bases). Germline CDR1 is MNHEY and CDR2 is SVGAGI. Trimming shortened V by 2 bases and J by 6 bases, and 7 bases separated the two germline ends. The CDR3 runs to 12 residues. CDR3 protein: CASSYRGAEAFF. The CDR3 DNA reads TGTGCCAGCAGTTACAGGGGGGCTGAAGCTTTCTTT.

Many counts were recorded for this clonotype. The chain recombines TRBV29-1 with TRBJ1-1; D unclear. Germline-derived CDR1 and CDR2 are SQVTM and ANQGSEA. V was pared by 7 bases and J by 1 base, with 10 bases between. CDR3 length: 12 amino acids. For the CDR3, the DNA is TGCAGCGGTACACGACAGAACACTGAAGCTTTCTTT. Protein sequence: CSGTRQNTEAFF.

This clonotype occurred a few times. Mismatch with germline at one junction end may stem from a read error. This chain uses TRBV2 with TRBJ2-1, with D perhaps TRBD1 or TRBD2 (5 bases each). Germline loops: CDR1 SNHLY, CDR2 FYNNEI. This CDR3 region has 11 residues. The CDR3 DNA sequence: TGTGCCAGCAGTGACTGGGGGATTAGGGCCTTC. This sequence encodes CASSDWGIRAF.

The genes are TRBV5-5 and TRBJ2-2; no definite D call. V was pared by 1 base and J by 0 bases, with 10 bases between. Germline V gene sequence: CDR1 SGHKS, CDR2 YYEKEE (reference sequence). CDR3 length: 16 residues. The chain's CDR3 is CASSLRVTPNTGELFF. The CDR3 DNA reads TGTGCCAGCAGCTTGCGGGTCACCCCGAACACCGGGGAGCTGTTTTTT.

As concerns this clonotype: A read error is possible here, since a much larger clone lies one base away. This chain joins TRBV7-8 and TRBJ1-1; D possibly corresponds to TRBD1 (5 bases). In germline, CDR1 is SGHVS, CDR2 FQNEAQ. CDR3 size: 17 residues. The CDR3 protein is CASSLDIKGPGRTEALF. CDR3 DNA: TGTGCCAGCAGCCTCGATATCAAGGGACCGGGGAGAACTGAAGCTCTCTTT.

This clonotype showed up many times. V gene TRBV12-3 or TRBV12-4 combines with J gene TRBJ1-5; no clear D. Deletions cut 3 bases from V and 0 bases from J, with 6 bases between. The CDR3 is 14 amino acids. CDR3 region: CASSFDGSNQPQHF. CDR3 bases: TGTGCCAGCAGTTTCGACGGTAGCAATCAGCCCCAGCATTTT.

The genes are TRBV20-1 and TRBJ2-7; 9 bases agree with TRBD2. CDR1 DFQATT and CDR2 SNEGSKA come from the germline V gene (reference sequence). V lost 2 bases, J lost 2 bases, and 7 bases stayed unmatched. This CDR3 region has 15 residues. For the CDR3, the DNA is TGCAGTGCTAGATTCCCTGGCGGGAGGGCCTACGAGCAGTACTTC. Amino acids: CSARFPGGRAYEQYF.

This clonotype was detected ten times or more. The rearrangement uses TRBV12-3 or TRBV12-4 and TRBJ2-7; D is ambiguous. V dropped 5 bases and J dropped 7 bases, with 15 bases sitting between them. There are 13 residues in the CDR3. CDR3 nucleotide sequence: TGTGCCAGCAGTCCCGGTTTTGGGTTGGAGCAGTACTTC. Encoded protein: CASSPGFGLEQYF.

This clonotype was picked up many times. This chain links TRBV5-1 with TRBJ2-5; TRBD1 matches at 7 bases. Germline V gene sequence: CDR1 SGHRS, CDR2 YFSETQ. The junction had 6 bases not matched to a gene; V was cut back by 4 bases and J by 3 bases. The CDR3 has 14 residues. The CDR3 region is CASSRDRNEETQYF. CDR3 nucleotide sequence: TGCGCCAGCAGCCGGGACAGAAATGAAGAGACCCAGTACTTC. Full variable domain (outside the CDR3, taken from reference TRBV5-1 and TRBJ2-5): KAGVTQTPRYLIKTRGQQVTLSCSPISGHRSVSWYQQTPGQGLQFLFEYFSETQRNKGNFPGRFSGRQFSNSRSEMNVSTLELGDSALYLCASSRDRNEETQYFGPGTRLLVL.

This clonotype was seen ten or more times. The rearrangement uses TRBV20-1 and TRBJ2-7; 8 bases align to TRBD1. Per the germline V gene, CDR1 is DFQATT and CDR2 is SNEGSKA (reference sequence). The CDR3 sequence is 14 residues long. V dropped 4 bases and J dropped 4; count of bases not matched to a gene: 9. The CDR3 spells CSATGRDRSYEQYF. In DNA form, the CDR3 reads TGCAGTGCTACAGGCCGGGACAGGTCTTACGAGCAGTACTTC.

This clonotype was counted between two and nine times. The chain is built from TRBV5-1 and TRBJ2-5; unclear D gene. Trimming removed 0 bases at V and 0 bases at J, with 9 bases between. The CDR3 contains 15 residues. Germline V lookup: CDR1 SGHRS, CDR2 YFSETQ. CDR3 bases: TGCGCCAGCAGCTTGGGTTTGCTGTACCAAGAGACCCAGTACTTC. It codes for CASSLGLLYQETQYF.

This clonotype was picked up many times. The chain couples TRBV7-6 to TRBJ2-5; maybe TRBD2 (5 bases). This CDR3 contains 13 residues. With 1 base removed from V and 9 bases from J, the gap between germline ends came to 12 bases. The germline CDR1 and CDR2 sequences are SGHVS and FNYEAQ. The CDR3 region has the DNA TGTGCCAGCAGCTTAGAGCTAGCAAGTGCCCAGTACTTC. Protein: CASSLELASAQYF.

Regarding this clonotype: This may be a read error: a much more frequent sequence differs by one nucleotide. The V call is TRBV20-1, the J call TRBJ2-7, with D tentatively TRBD2 (5 bases). CDR1 is DFQATT and CDR2 is SNEGSKA in the germline V gene (reference sequence). This CDR3 is 16 amino acids long. For the CDR3, the DNA is TGCTGTGCTAGCCTAGCTTTTCCTGCTATTTCCTACGAGCAGTACTTC. It specifies CCASLAFPAISYEQYF.

In the case of this clonotype: A read error may account for a junction end that differs from germline. The gene calls are TRBV10-3 and TRBJ1-1; tentative D call: TRBD1 (5 bases). This CDR3 has 15 amino acids. The germline CDR1 and CDR2 sequences are ENHRY and SYGVKD. The CDR3 reads CAISESRGVNPEAFF. The CDR3 bases are TGTGCCATCAGTGAGTCGCGGGGGGTGAACCCTGAAGCTTTCTTT.

Many counts were recorded for this clonotype. The chain combines TRBV15 with TRBJ2-3, with 7 bases lining up with TRBD2. Trimming at V came to 6 bases and at J to 2 bases, leaving 8 bases not matched to a gene. The CDR3 runs 15 residues. Per germline, CDR1 LNHNV and CDR2 YYDKDF (reference sequence). The CDR3 DNA reads as TGTGCCACCAGGGAGGGACTACCCCACACAGATACGCAGTATTTT. Translation: CATREGLPHTDTQYF.

The J gene is TRBJ1-2, the V gene TRBV5-5; TRBD1 is a possible D gene (5 bases). This CDR3 has 13 amino acids. Germline CDR1 reads SGHKS; CDR2 reads YYEKEE (reference sequence). The V gene lost 5 bases and the J gene lost 5 bases, with 13 bases spanning the gap. CDR3: CASSRQWGYGYTF. In nucleotides, the CDR3 is TGTGCCAGCAGTCGCCAGTGGGGGTATGGCTACACCTTC.

This clonotype was counted ten times or more. V usage is TRBV3-1 and J usage is TRBJ2-7; no clear D. Germline V CDR1 and CDR2: LGHDT, YNNKEL (reference sequence). V lost 4 bases and J lost 7, with 11 bases in between. CDR3 length equals 12 residues. The CDR3 sequence: CASSLPSREQYF. CDR3 nucleotide sequence: TGTGCCAGCAGCCTTCCCTCGAGAGAGCAGTACTTC.

The V and J genes are TRBV7-6 and TRBJ2-1; no clear D gene. The length of the CDR3 is 16 residues. The V and J ends lost 6 bases and 7 bases respectively, with 22 bases between them. CDR1 is SGHVS, CDR2 FNYEAQ, per germline. CDR3 nucleotides: TGTGCCAGCAGGGAAATTCGTCCCCCTTGGGTGAATGAGCAGTTCTTC. Protein: CASREIRPPWVNEQFF. Full variable domain (missing parts from reference TRBV7-6 and TRBJ2-1): GAGVSQSPRYKVTKRGQDVALRCDPISGHVSLYWYRQALGQGPEFLTYFNYEAQQDKSGLPNDRFSAERPEGSISTLTIQRTEQRDSAMYRCASREIRPPWVNEQFFGPGTRLTVL.

The sample holds many counts of this clonotype. J is TRBJ2-7 and V is TRBV20-1; D not certain. The CDR3 contains 14 residues. Germline V CDR1 and CDR2: DFQATT, SNEGSKA (reference sequence). The ends were cut back, 5 bases at V and 4 bases at J, with 18 bases in the middle. The CDR3 DNA follows: TGCAGTGCTCTGGACGACATATTAAATTACGAGCAGTACTTC. Protein sequence: CSALDDILNYEQYF.